This record looks at one T cell receptor (beta chain) sequence and its context. As yet, its antigen is unknown. The study ran its PCR with 60 Vbeta and 13 Jbeta primers. Clones were sequenced by immunoSEQ multiplex PCR, and TCRdb holds only the in-frame ones, with some missing. The sample lists around 170,000 clones; 81% were seen once. The data stem from a study of cytomegalovirus exposure and HLA in healthy donors. Study outcomes and limitations: Indistinguishable V segments, including TRBV6-2 and TRBV6-3, were excluded.

Likely unrecorded immune exposures existed in these nominally healthy donors. Germline CDR1 is MNHEY and CDR2 is SMNVEV (reference sequence). The V and J ends lost 6 bases and 2 bases respectively, with 8 bases between them. This CDR3 is built from 14 residues. The specimen was PBMCs. The J gene is TRBJ1-6, the V gene TRBV27; D ambiguous. The receptor comes from a man in his fifties in good health and CMV-seronegative. CDR3 sequence reads: CASRRNAYNSPLHF. CDR3 nucleotide sequence: TGTGCCAGCAGGAGGAATGCCTATAATTCACCCCTCCACTTT.